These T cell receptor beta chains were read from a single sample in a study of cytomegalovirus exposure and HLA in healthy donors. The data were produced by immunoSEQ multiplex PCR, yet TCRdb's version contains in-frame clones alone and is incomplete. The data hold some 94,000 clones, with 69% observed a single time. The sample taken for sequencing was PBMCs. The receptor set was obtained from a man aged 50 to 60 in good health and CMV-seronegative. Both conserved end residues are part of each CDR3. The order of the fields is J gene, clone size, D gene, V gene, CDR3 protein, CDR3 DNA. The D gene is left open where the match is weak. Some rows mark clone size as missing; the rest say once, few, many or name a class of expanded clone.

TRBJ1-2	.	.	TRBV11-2	CASSHVGGGYTF	TGTGCCAGCAGCCACGTGGGAGGCGGCTACACCTTC
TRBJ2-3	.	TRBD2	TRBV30	CAWGLAAGGDTQYF	TGTGCCTGGGGACTAGCGGCAGGGGGAGATACGCAGTATTTT
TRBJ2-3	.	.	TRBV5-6	CASTLGDTQYF	TGTGCCAGCACCCTAGGAGATACGCAGTATTTT
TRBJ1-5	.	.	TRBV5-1	CASSWGTGGDQPQHF	TGCGCCAGCAGCTGGGGGACTGGGGGGGATCAGCCCCAGCATTTT
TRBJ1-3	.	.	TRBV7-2	CASSPSSFSGNTIYF	TGTGCCAGCAGTCCTTCCTCCTTCTCTGGAAACACCATATATTTT
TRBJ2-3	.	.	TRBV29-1	CSVEARGGGTDTQYF	TGCAGCGTTGAAGCCCGAGGGGGGGGCACAGATACGCAGTATTTT
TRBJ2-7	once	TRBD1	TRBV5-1	CASSSLGTGGYEQYF	TGCGCCAGCAGCTCCCTCGGGACAGGGGGCTACGAGCAGTACTTC
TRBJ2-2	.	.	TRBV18	CASSPPGPGPNTGELFF	TGTGCCAGCTCACCACCGGGGCCAGGGCCGAACACCGGGGAGCTGTTTTTT
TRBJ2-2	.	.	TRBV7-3	CASSLGTWETGELFF	TGTGCCAGCAGCTTAGGCACCTGGGAGACCGGGGAGCTGTTTTTT
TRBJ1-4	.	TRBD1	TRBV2	CASSRTGIFEKLFF	TGTGCCAGCAGTCGGACAGGGATTTTTGAAAAACTGTTTTTT
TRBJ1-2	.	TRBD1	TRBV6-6	CASLQTGAEGGGYTF	TGTGCCAGTCTTCAAACAGGGGCCGAAGGGGGTGGCTACACCTTC
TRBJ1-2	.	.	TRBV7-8	CASSPGIYYGYTF	TGTGCCAGCAGCCCCGGGATCTACTATGGCTACACCTTC
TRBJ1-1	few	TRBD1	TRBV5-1	CASSSWTGVTEAFF	TGCGCCAGCAGCTCCTGGACAGGGGTCACTGAAGCTTTCTTT
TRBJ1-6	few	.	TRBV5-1	CASSSGTANSPLHF	TGCGCCAGCAGCTCGGGGACTGCAAATTCACCCCTCCACTTT
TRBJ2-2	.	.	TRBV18	CASSPQRGSTGELFF	TGTGCCAGCTCACCACAAAGGGGAAGCACCGGGGAGCTGTTTTTT
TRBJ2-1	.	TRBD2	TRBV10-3	CAINSAGERNNEQFF	TGTGCCATCAACAGCGCGGGAGAACGCAACAATGAGCAGTTCTTC
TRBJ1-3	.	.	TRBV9	CASSVGPLGGAYGNTIYF	TGTGCCAGCAGCGTAGGGCCCCTCGGGGGGGCTTACGGAAACACCATATATTTT
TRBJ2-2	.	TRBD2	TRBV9	CASSEREASGNTGELFF	TGTGCCAGCAGCGAACGCGAGGCTAGCGGGAACACCGGGGAGCTGTTTTTT
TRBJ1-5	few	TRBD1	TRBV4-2	CASSQDPTGVQPQHF	TGTGCCAGCAGCCAAGACCCCACAGGGGTTCAGCCCCAGCATTTT
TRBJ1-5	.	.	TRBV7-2	CASSLVQSSNQPQHF	TGTGCCAGCAGCTTAGTACAGAGTAGCAATCAGCCCCAGCATTTT
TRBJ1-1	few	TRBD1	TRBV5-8	CASSTWTGARPEAFF	TGTGCCAGCAGCACCTGGACAGGGGCTAGGCCTGAAGCTTTCTTT
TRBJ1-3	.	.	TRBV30	CAWSLSGNTIYF	TGTGCCTGGAGCCTCTCTGGAAACACCATATATTTT
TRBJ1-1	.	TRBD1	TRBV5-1	CASSSYVNRGFQNTEAFF	TGCGCCAGCAGCTCTTACGTAAACAGGGGCTTCCAGAACACTGAAGCTTTCTTT
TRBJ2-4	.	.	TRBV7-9	CASSLYIDRTKNIQYF	TGTGCCAGCAGCTTATACATCGACAGGACGAAAAACATTCAGTACTTC
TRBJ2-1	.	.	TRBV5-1	CASSLGAYNEQFF	TGCGCCAGCAGCTTGGGAGCATACAATGAGCAGTTCTTC
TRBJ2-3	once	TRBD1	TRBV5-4	CASSLKMGQGDF	TGTGCCAGCAGCTTGAAGATGGGACAGGGGGATTTT
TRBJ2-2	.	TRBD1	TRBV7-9	CASRAGGNTGELFF	TGTGCCAGCAGGGCAGGGGGTAACACCGGGGAGCTGTTTTTT
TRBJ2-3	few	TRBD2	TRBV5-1	CASSPLGLAGGDTQYF	TGCGCCAGCAGCCCCCTGGGCCTAGCGGGGGGTGATACGCAGTATTTT
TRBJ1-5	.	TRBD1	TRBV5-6	CASSSGQGSYQPQHF	TGTGCCAGCAGCTCCGGACAGGGAAGCTATCAGCCCCAGCATTTT
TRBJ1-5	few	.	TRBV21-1	CASSKQTGQPQHF	TGTGCCAGCAGCAAACAGACAGGGCAGCCCCAGCATTTT
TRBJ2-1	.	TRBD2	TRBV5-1	CASSLELAGGTEQFF	TGCGCCAGCAGCTTGGAGTTAGCGGGAGGTACTGAGCAGTTCTTC
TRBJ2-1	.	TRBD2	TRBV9	CASSTGPSGYNEQFF	TGTGCCAGCAGTACGGGGCCTAGCGGCTACAATGAGCAGTTCTTC
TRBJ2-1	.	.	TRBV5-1	CASSPGPPYNEQFF	TGCGCCAGCAGCCCCGGTCCTCCCTACAATGAGCAGTTCTTC
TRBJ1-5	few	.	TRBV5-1	CASSSPGGPQHF	TGCGCCAGCAGCTCCCCCGGGGGGCCCCAGCATTTT
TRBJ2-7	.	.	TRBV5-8	CASSDLYEQYF	TGTGCCAGCAGCGATCTATACGAGCAGTACTTC
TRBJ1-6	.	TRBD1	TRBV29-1	CSVRDRGNSPLHF	TGCAGCGTTAGGGACAGGGGAAATTCACCCCTCCACTTT
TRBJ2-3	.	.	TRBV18	CASSQLQARMGTDTQYF	TGTGCCAGCTCACAACTTCAGGCCCGAATGGGCACAGATACGCAGTATTTT
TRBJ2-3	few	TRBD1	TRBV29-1	CSVSIPGQGIYTQYF	TGCAGCGTTTCGATCCCGGGACAGGGTATATATACGCAGTATTTT
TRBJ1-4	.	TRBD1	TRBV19	CASSRSRPGQESTNEKLFF	TGTGCCAGTAGCCGGTCCCGCCCGGGACAGGAGTCAACTAATGAAAAACTGTTTTTT
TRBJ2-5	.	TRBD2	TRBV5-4	CASGLAGVGQETQYF	TGTGCCAGTGGACTAGCGGGGGTTGGGCAAGAGACCCAGTACTTC
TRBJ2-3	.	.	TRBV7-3	CASSLRGLFTDTQYF	TGTGCCAGCAGCTTAAGAGGACTATTCACAGATACGCAGTATTTT
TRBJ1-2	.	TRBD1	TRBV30	CAWSGQGASTF	TGTGCCTGGAGTGGACAGGGGGCTTCCACCTTC
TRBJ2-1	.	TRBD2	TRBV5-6	CASSLVPSGVPHYNEQFF	TGTGCCAGCAGCTTGGTTCCTAGCGGGGTGCCCCACTACAATGAGCAGTTCTTC
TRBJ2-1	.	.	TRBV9	CASSVDTDSYNEQFF	TGTGCCAGCAGCGTGGACACGGATTCGTACAATGAGCAGTTCTTC
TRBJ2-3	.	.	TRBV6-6	CASSFYEGRATDTQYF	TGTGCCAGCAGTTTCTACGAGGGCAGAGCCACAGATACGCAGTATTTT
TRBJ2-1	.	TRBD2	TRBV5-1	CASSLAGREGFF	TGCGCCAGCAGCTTGGCCGGGCGGGAGGGGTTCTTC
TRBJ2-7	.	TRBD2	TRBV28	CASGRGSSYEQYF	TGTGCCTCAGGGCGGGGGTCTTCCTACGAGCAGTACTTC